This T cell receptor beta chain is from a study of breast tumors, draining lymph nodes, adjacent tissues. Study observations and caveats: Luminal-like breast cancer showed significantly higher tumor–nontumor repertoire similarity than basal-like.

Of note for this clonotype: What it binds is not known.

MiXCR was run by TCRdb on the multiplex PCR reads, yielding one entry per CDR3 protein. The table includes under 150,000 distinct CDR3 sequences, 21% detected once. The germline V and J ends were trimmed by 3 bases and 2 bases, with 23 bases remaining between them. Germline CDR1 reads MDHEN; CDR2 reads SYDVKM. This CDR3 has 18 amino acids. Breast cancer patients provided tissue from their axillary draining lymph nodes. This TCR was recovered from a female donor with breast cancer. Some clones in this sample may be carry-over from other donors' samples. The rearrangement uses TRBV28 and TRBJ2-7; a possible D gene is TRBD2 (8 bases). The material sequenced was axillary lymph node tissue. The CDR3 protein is CASSFPKRGGQRAYEQYF. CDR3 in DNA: TGTGCCAGCAGTTTCCCTAAACGGGGGGGACAGAGGGCCTACGAGCAGTACTTC.